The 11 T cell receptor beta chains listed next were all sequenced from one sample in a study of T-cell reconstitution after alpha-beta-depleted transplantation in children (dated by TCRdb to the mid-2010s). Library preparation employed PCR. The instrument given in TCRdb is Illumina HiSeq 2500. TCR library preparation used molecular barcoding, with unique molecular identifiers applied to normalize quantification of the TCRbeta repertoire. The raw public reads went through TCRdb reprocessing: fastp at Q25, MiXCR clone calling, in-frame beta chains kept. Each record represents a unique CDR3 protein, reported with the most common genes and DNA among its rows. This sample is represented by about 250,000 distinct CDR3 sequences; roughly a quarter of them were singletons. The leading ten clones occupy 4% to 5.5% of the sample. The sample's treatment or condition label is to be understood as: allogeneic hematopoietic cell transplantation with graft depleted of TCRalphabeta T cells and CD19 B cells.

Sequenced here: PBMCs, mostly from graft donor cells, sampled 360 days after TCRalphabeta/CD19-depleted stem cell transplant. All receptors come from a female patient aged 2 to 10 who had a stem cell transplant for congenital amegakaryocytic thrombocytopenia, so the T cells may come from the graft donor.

In DNA, the CDR3 is TGCGCCAGCAGCCACGTAGACTATGGGGAGACCCAGTACTTC. Its translation is CASSHVDYGETQYF. The rearrangement uses TRBV4-1 and TRBJ2-5; weak D call: TRBD2 (5 bases). Per germline, CDR1 MGHRA and CDR2 YSYEKL. V lost 3 bases and J 5 bases, leaving 13 bases between the germline ends. CDR3 length: 14 residues.

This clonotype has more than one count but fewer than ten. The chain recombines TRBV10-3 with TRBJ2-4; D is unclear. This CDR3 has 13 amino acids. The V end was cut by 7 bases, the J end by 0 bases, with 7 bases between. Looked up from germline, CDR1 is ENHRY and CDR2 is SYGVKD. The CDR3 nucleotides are TGTGCCATCACCAGGACAGCCAAAAACATTCAGTACTTC. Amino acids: CAITRTAKNIQYF.

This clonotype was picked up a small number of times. The CDR3 nucleotides are TGTGCCAGCAGTTTCCCCAGGCCGGATTTCTACGAGCAGTACTTC. Translated, it gives CASSFPRPDFYEQYF. The J gene is TRBJ2-7, the V gene TRBV21-1. TRBV21-1 is recorded as a pseudogene. The CDR3 is made up of 15 amino acids.

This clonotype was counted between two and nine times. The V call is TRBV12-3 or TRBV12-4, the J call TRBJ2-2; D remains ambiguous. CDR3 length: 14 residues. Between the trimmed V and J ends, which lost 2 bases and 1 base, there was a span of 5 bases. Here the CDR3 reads CASSLRVNTGELFF. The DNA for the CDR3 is TGTGCCAGCAGTTTAAGGGTGAACACCGGGGAGCTGTTTTTT.

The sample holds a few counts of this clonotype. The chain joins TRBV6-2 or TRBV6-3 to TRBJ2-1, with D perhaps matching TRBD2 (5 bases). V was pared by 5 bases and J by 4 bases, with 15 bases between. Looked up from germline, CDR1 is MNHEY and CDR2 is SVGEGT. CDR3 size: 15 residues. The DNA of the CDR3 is TGTGCCAGCAGTGTCCAGCGGTGGCCATACAATGAGCAGTTCTTC. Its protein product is CASSVQRWPYNEQFF.

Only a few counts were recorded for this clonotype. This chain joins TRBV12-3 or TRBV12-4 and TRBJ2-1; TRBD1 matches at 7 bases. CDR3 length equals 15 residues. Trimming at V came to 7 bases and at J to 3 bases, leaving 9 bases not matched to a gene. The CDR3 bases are TGTGCCAGCAATATGGGACAGCTAGTCTACAATGAGCAGTTCTTC. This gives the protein CASNMGQLVYNEQFF.

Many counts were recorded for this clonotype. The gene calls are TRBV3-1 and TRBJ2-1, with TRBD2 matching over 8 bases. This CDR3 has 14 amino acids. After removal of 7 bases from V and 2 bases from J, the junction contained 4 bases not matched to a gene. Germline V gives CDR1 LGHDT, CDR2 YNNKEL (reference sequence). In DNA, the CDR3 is TGTGCCAGCACCCGGGAGGGCCCCTACAATGAGCAGTTCTTC. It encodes CASTREGPYNEQFF.

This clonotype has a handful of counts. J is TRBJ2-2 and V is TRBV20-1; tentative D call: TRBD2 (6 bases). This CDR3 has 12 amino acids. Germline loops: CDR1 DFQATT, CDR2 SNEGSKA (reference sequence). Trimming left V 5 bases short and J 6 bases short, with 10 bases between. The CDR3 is CSARRGSGELFF. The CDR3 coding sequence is TGCAGTGCTCGCCGGGGGTCCGGGGAGCTGTTTTTT.

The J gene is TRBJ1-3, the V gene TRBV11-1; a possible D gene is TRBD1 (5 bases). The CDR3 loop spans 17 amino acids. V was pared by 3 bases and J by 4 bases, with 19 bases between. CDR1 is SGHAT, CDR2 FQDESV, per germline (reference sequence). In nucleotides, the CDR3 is TGTGCCAGCAGCTTCAGGGAACAGATACATTCCGGAAACACCATATATTTT. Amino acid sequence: CASSFREQIHSGNTIYF.

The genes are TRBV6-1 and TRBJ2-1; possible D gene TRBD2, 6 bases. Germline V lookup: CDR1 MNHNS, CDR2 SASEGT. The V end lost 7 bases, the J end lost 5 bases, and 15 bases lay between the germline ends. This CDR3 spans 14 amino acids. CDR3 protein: CASIRGSFHNEQFF. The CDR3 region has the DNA TGTGCCAGCATACGGGGGAGCTTCCACAATGAGCAGTTCTTC.

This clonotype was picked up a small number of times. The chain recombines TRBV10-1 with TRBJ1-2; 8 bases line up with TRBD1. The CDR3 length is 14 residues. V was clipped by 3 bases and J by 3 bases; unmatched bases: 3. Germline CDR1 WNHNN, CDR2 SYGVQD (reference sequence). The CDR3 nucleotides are TGCGCCAGCAGTGACAGGGGGCGCGACTATGGCTACACCTTC. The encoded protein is CASSDRGRDYGYTF.